The sequence of this TCR beta chain was determined in a study of blood T cells in healthy people across ages. Study results and caveats: The lack of PBMC sorting stopped any conclusive naive versus antigen-experienced comparison.

A J-beta primer mix and a sample-barcoded 5' primer were used in a second PCR of about 7 to 12 cycles. Each cDNA molecule, via a template-switch adaptor with 12 random nucleotides, was tagged. TCRdb redid the calling of the 5' RACE reads with MiXCR, one entry per CDR3 protein. The sample shows 700,000 to 950,000 distinct CDR3 sequences, roughly 60% of them seen only once. The CDR3 is made up of 17 amino acids. Germline CDR1 and CDR2: SGDLS and YYNGEE. The V segment lost 0 bases and the J segment 7 bases; nucleotides outside the gene matches: 9. Donors gave roughly 10 milliliters of peripheral blood apiece. Every sample yielded at least 6.5 million isolated PBMCs. A note on this clonotype: Its antigen is unidentified.

The chain recombines TRBV9 with TRBJ2-2; 10 nucleotides agree with TRBD2. This receptor was obtained from a man aged 25-45 years in good health. The sample comprised blood. CDR3 coding DNA: TGTGCCAGCAGCGTAGTGGAAAGCGGGAGGGTCAGCGGGGAGCTGTTTTTT. Its protein is CASSVVESGRVSGELFF.